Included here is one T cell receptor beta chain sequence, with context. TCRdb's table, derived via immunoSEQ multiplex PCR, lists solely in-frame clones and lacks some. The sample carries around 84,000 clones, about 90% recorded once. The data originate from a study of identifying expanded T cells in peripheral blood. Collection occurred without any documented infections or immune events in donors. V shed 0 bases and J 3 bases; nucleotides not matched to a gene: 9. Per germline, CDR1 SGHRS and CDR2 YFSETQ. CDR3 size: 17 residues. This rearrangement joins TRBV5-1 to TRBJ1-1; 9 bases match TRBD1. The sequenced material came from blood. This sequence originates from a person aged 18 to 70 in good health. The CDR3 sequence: CASSLGGWGQGHTEAFF. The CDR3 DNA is TGCGCCAGCAGCTTGGGTGGTTGGGGACAGGGACACACTGAAGCTTTCTTT.